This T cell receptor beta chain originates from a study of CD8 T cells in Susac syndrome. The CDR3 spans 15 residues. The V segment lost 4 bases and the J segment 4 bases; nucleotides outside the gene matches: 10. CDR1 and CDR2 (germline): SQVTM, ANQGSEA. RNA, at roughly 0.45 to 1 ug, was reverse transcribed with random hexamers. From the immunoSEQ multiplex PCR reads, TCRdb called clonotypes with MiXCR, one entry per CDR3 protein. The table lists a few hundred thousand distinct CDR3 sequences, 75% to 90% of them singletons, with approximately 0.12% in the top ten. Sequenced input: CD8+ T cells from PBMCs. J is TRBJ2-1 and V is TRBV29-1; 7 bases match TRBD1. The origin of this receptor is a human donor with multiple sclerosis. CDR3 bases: TGCAGCGTTGGAAGACAGGGTGACCTTTACAATGAGCAGTTCTTC. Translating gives CSVGRQGDLYNEQFF.